This T cell receptor beta chain was retrieved from a study of OX40 agonist ivuxolimab in advanced cancers. On the study more broadly: Every 2 weeks, patients received ivuxolimab intravenously, dosed at 0.01 to 10 mg/kg. Study-wide findings and caveats: On average, CD8+ T cells showed a greater number of expanded clones than CD4+. By week 6 at 0.1 to 3.0 mg/kg, blood CD4+ and CD8+ T cells had expanded clonally.

No patient had autoimmune disease or received systemic immunosuppression. Profiling relied on immunoSEQ multiplex PCR, and the TCRdb table lists in-frame clones only, not all of them. In the table there are 87,000 or so clones, about 86% of which are singletons. With regard to this clone: Its cognate antigen is unknown.

The sample in question was CD4+ or CD8+ T cells sorted from blood, obtained in a trial of the OX40 agonist ivuxolimab. This sequence was found in an adult with an advanced solid tumor such as melanoma, head and neck, liver or kidney cancer.

The CDR3 DNA reads TGTGCCAGCAAAAGTCCACGACCTGAAGCTTTCTTT. This sequence encodes CASKSPRPEAFF. The rearrangement uses TRBV2 and TRBJ1-1, with D unresolved. Trimming pared 7 bases from V and 6 bases from J, leaving 12 bases between. Looked up from germline, CDR1 is SNHLY and CDR2 is FYNNEI. The CDR3 has 12 residues.